The clone carrying this TCR beta chain has only one observation. As handled by the study authors: Reference gene primer amplification gave estimated nucleated cell counts. Clones were sequenced by immunoSEQ multiplex PCR, and TCRdb holds only the in-frame ones, with some missing. Clone size and the V and J calls come from that table; the DNA yielded D and trimming. The sample lists fewer than 200,000 clones, about four fifths occurring once. This entry comes from a study of blood T cell repertoires in COVID-19. Study at large: COVID-19 samples from acute and convalescent phases originated in the United States, Italy and Spain. PBMCs, B-cell-depleted T cells, or T cells were the source of the cDNA or gDNA that made up the material.

This receptor was identified in a woman in her seventies who had recovered from COVID-19. The sample comprised peripheral blood.

CDR3 bases: TGTGCCAGCAGCTTAGATGACACCGCTGAAGCTTTCTTT. Its translation is CASSLDDTAEAFF. This chain joins TRBV11-2 and TRBJ1-1; D not certain. The germline CDR1 and CDR2 sequences are SGHAT and FQNNGV. V lost 0 bases to trimming and J lost 6 bases, with 8 bases between them. This CDR3 is built from 13 residues.